The clone carrying this TCR beta chain was detected only a few times. Its target is not known. The ends lost 0 bases at V and 2 bases at J; junction bases unmatched: 7. Germline lookup yields CDR1 LGHDT and CDR2 YNNKEL (reference sequence). This CDR3 is 17 amino acids long. Samples came from axillary lymph nodes draining the breast cancer. These data are taken from a study of breast tumors, draining lymph nodes, adjacent tissues. General study findings and limits: Data only fit, rather than demonstrated, lymph node origin of most tumor T cells. Luminal-like breast cancer showed significantly greater tumor-nontumor repertoire similarity than basal-like breast cancer did. Tumor TCR diversity was below lymph nodes but above nontumor tissue.

Each CDR3 protein gets one entry after TCRdb re-called the multiplex PCR reads with MiXCR. Among about 230,000 distinct CDR3 sequences listed, approximately 31% were seen once. This chain connects TRBV3-1 to TRBJ2-1; 7 nucleotides line up with TRBD2. The receptor comes from a female donor with breast cancer. Some clones in this sample may be carry-over from other donors' samples. Sequenced material: axillary lymph node tissue. The CDR3 loop is CASSQEDERGTYNEQFF. For the CDR3, the DNA is TGTGCCAGCAGCCAAGAAGATGAGCGGGGAACCTACAATGAGCAGTTCTTC.